This passage covers 17 T cell receptor beta chains from one sample sequenced in a study of T cell responses to AZD1222 COVID-19 vaccine. Libraries were prepared by immunoSEQ multiplex PCR; TCRdb keeps only in-frame clonotypes and omits some of them. The sample includes under 140,000 clones, about four fifths of them seen just once. The sample consisted of peripheral blood, taken on day 0 of AZD1222 vaccination. The source is an adult in good health.

V is TRBV28 and J is TRBJ1-3; TRBD1 might be the D (5 bases). CDR1 MDHEN and CDR2 SYDVKM come from the germline V gene. The CDR3 runs 15 residues. The ends were cut back, 8 bases at V and 0 bases at J, with 14 bases in the middle. The CDR3 reads CASRPGLRSGNTIYF. The DNA of the CDR3 is TGTGCCAGCCGTCCGGGACTGCGCTCTGGAAACACCATATATTTT.

The chain uses TRBV5-1 and TRBJ2-3, with TRBD1 matching over 8 bases. CDR3 length equals 15 residues. The germline gives CDR1 SGHRS, CDR2 YFSETQ. V lost 0 bases and J lost 1; bases outside the gene matches: 1. CDR3: CASSLVDRGTDTQYF. The DNA of the CDR3 is TGCGCCAGCAGCTTGGTGGACAGGGGCACAGATACGCAGTATTTT. Complete variable domain (other parts from reference TRBV5-1 and TRBJ2-3): KAGVTQTPRYLIKTRGQQVTLSCSPISGHRSVSWYQQTPGQGLQFLFEYFSETQRNKGNFPGRFSGRQFSNSRSEMNVSTLELGDSALYLCASSLVDRGTDTQYFGPGTRLTVL.

This rearrangement joins TRBV7-2 to TRBJ2-5; no definite D call. Germline V CDR1 and CDR2: SGHTA, FQGNSA. Trimming pared 2 bases from V and 5 bases from J, leaving 15 bases between. This CDR3 is 15 amino acids long. The chain's CDR3 is CASSLFSRFGETQYF. The CDR3 DNA follows: TGTGCCAGCAGCTTATTCTCGCGGTTCGGGGAGACCCAGTACTTC.

The chain employs TRBV3-1 (or the pseudogene TRBV3-2) and TRBJ1-2; TRBD1 is a possible D gene (5 bases). The CDR3 extends over 16 amino acids. Trimming took 2 bases from V and 4 from J, leaving 17 bases between them. From germline, CDR1 is LGHDT and CDR2 YNNKEL (reference sequence). The CDR3 coding sequence is TGTGCCAGCAGCCAAATTCCTGGGGGAATCGGCTATGGCTACACCTTC. This translates into CASSQIPGGIGYGYTF.

The chain employs TRBV7-2 and TRBJ1-1; D uncertain. With 7 bases removed from V and 3 bases from J, the gap between germline ends came to 6 bases. The CDR3 has 11 amino acids. The germline gives CDR1 SGHTA, CDR2 FQGNSA. The CDR3 here is CASNGHTEAFF. For the CDR3, the DNA is TGTGCCAGCAACGGACACACTGAAGCTTTCTTT.

This clone came up once. The chain carries TRBV27 and TRBJ2-7; possibly TRBD2 for D (7 bases). The CDR3 is made up of 16 amino acids. With 2 bases removed from V and 3 bases from J, the gap between germline ends came to 17 bases. Germline CDR1 and CDR2: MNHEY and SMNVEV (reference sequence). CDR3 residues: CASSLAPGGPSYEQYF. In DNA form, the CDR3 reads TGTGCCAGCAGTTTAGCCCCGGGGGGCCCCAGCTACGAGCAGTACTTC.

V is TRBV5-4 and J is TRBJ2-7; 11 nucleotides agree with TRBD1. The junction had 9 bases not matched to a gene; V was cut back by 4 bases and J by 6 bases. The germline CDR1 and CDR2 sequences are SGHNT and YYREEE (reference sequence). The CDR3 spans 15 residues. The CDR3 spells CASSKSGQGDLEQYF. As DNA, the CDR3 is TGTGCCAGCAGCAAATCGGGACAGGGGGACCTCGAGCAGTACTTC.

This chain links TRBV30 with TRBJ1-2, with a weak D call TRBD1 (6 bases). The V gene's germline CDR1 is GTSNPN and CDR2 SVGIG (reference sequence). V lost 2 bases, J lost 4 bases, and 11 bases lay in between. The CDR3 has 13 residues. The CDR3 DNA reads TGTGCCTGGAGTCGGGGGCGAGCCTATGGCTACACCTTC. This gives the protein CAWSRGRAYGYTF. The full variable domain, with the rest looked up from reference TRBV30 and TRBJ1-2, is SQTIHQWPATLVQPVGSPLSLECTVEGTSNPNLYWYRQAAGRGLQLLFYSVGIGQISSEVPQNLSASRPQDRQFILSSKKLLLSDSGFYLCAWSRGRAYGYTFGSGTRLTVV.

This chain uses TRBV5-1 with TRBJ2-7; 11 bases are shared with TRBD2. After removal of 1 base from V and 2 bases from J, the junction contained 2 bases not matched to a gene. The CDR3 is made up of 15 amino acids. The germline gives CDR1 SGHRS, CDR2 YFSETQ. CDR3 nucleotides: TGCGCCAGCAGCTTGACTAGCGGGGGACCCTACGAGCAGTACTTC. It encodes CASSLTSGGPYEQYF.

The chain combines TRBV29-1 with TRBJ2-5, with D unresolved. Trimming took 2 bases from V and 9 from J, leaving 1 base between them. Germline lookup yields CDR1 SQVTM and CDR2 ANQGSEA. This CDR3 is built from 8 residues. For the CDR3, the DNA is TGCAGCGTTGAATCCCAGTACTTC. Translation gives CSVESQYF.

This clone has only one observation. The CDR3 DNA is TGTGCCAGCAGCCGACAGGGATTTAATTCACCCCTCCACTTT. This gives the protein CASSRQGFNSPLHF. The chain carries TRBV6-5 and TRBJ1-6; 7 nucleotides agree with TRBD1. From germline, CDR1 is MNHEY and CDR2 SVGAGI. CDR3 length equals 14 residues. Germline trimming cut 6 bases from V and 6 bases from J; bases unmatched to any gene: 5.

This chain connects TRBV30 to TRBJ1-6, with D unresolved. The CDR3 length is 14 residues. Trimming shortened V by 8 bases and J by 6 bases, and 17 bases separated the two germline ends. CDR1 is GTSNPN and CDR2 is SVGIG in the germline V gene (reference sequence). This CDR3 reads CAITRRAPNSPLHF. DNA for the CDR3: TGTGCCATCACACGGAGGGCGCCTAATTCACCCCTCCACTTT.

This clone was seen just once. The chain joins TRBV7-2 to TRBJ2-7; weak D call: TRBD2 (5 bases). Between the trimmed V and J ends, which lost 5 bases and 4 bases, there was a span of 15 bases. Germline V gives CDR1 SGHTA, CDR2 FQGNSA. The CDR3 is 14 residues long. CDR3 nucleotides: TGTGCCAGCAGCCTCTCGGGGAGTCAGTACGAGCAGTACTTC. Amino acids: CASSLSGSQYEQYF.

This chain joins TRBV29-1 and TRBJ2-3, with a weak D call TRBD2 (5 bases). The CDR3 length is 12 residues. V lost 4 bases and J 3 bases, leaving 8 bases between the germline ends. The germline V gene has CDR1 SQVTM and CDR2 ANQGSEA. The CDR3 is CSVAGNTDTQYF. The CDR3 DNA follows: TGCAGCGTTGCCGGGAATACAGATACGCAGTATTTT.

The CDR3 region has the DNA TGTGCCACCAGCAGAGCAGGGGCACGGGAGACCCAGTACTTC. This encodes CATSRAGARETQYF. This chain joins TRBV15 and TRBJ2-5; a possible D gene is TRBD1 (6 bases). Germline loops: CDR1 LNHNV, CDR2 YYDKDF (reference sequence). Trimming stripped 1 base from V and 5 bases from J, with 11 bases between. The CDR3 contains 14 residues.

The rearrangement uses TRBV3-1 (or the pseudogene TRBV3-2) and TRBJ1-5; 7 bases line up with TRBD1. The CDR3 is 18 amino acids. Unmatched junction bases numbered 12, after V lost 4 bases and J lost 0 bases. Germline CDR1 reads LGHDT; CDR2 reads YNNKEL (reference sequence). Written as DNA, the CDR3 is TGTGCCAGCAGCCCATCCACTACCGGGACAGATAGCAATCAGCCCCAGCATTTT. This gives the protein CASSPSTTGTDSNQPQHF.

J is TRBJ2-3 and V is TRBV6-4; 9 nucleotides line up with TRBD1. In germline, CDR1 is MRHNA, CDR2 SNTAGT. V trimming: 2 bases; J trimming: 4 bases; junction bases outside the gene matches: 1. The CDR3 is 14 amino acids. This CDR3 reads CASSDTGGADTQYF. In DNA form, the CDR3 reads TGTGCCAGCAGTGACACAGGGGGCGCAGATACGCAGTATTTT.